The 31 T cell receptor beta chains reported below all come from one sample, sequenced in a study of Ad26.COV2.S vaccination and SARS-CoV-2 variants. Documented treatment: 19 received Ad26.COV2.S at low or high dose, single or two shots; about 5 received placebo; per-sample allocation not given. Repertoires come from day 63 after the first vaccine or placebo injection. Profiled with immunoSEQ multiplex PCR; TCRdb holds only in-frame clones, not every one. The profile shows 250,000 to 300,000 clones, 87% of them singletons. The material was peripheral blood, obtained in a trial of Ad26.COV2.S vaccine versus placebo. Receptors were obtained from a person between 18 and 60 years old who received the Ad26.COV2.S COVID-19 vaccine or a placebo.

This clone appeared once. CDR3 residues: CASSFRFVRGSYGYTF. Here the CDR3 DNA reads TGTGCCAGCAGTTTTCGGTTTGTTCGCGGTTCCTATGGCTACACCTTC. V is TRBV28 and J is TRBJ1-2, with D unresolved. CDR1 is MDHEN, CDR2 SYDVKM, per germline. Trimming removed 3 bases at V and 4 bases at J, with 18 bases between. The length of the CDR3 is 16 residues.

The V call is TRBV12-3 or TRBV12-4, the J call TRBJ1-2; D gene unclear. This CDR3 spans 13 amino acids. V dropped 1 base and J dropped 3 bases, with 6 bases sitting between them. CDR3 residues: CASSLGVDYGYTF. DNA for the CDR3: TGTGCCAGCAGTTTAGGGGTAGACTATGGCTACACCTTC.

The gene calls are TRBV23-1 and TRBJ1-3; no clear D gene. TRBV23-1 is known as an ORF, though its function is uncertain. The CDR3 spans 20 residues. The V end was cut by 0 bases, the J end by 2 bases, with 23 bases between. The CDR3, as DNA: TGCGCCAGCAGTCAATCGTGGGCACCCTCGGCCATGCTCCCTGGAAACACCATATATTTT. Translating it yields CASSQSWAPSAMLPGNTIYF.

The chain has TRBV3-1 (or the pseudogene TRBV3-2) and TRBJ2-5; 7 bases align to TRBD2. J lost 1 base, V lost 3 bases, and 14 bases had no gene match. The V gene's germline CDR1 is LGHDT and CDR2 YNNKEL (reference sequence). The CDR3 totals 18 residues. Written as DNA, the CDR3 is TGTGCCAGCAGCCAGGGAATTACTAGCGCCCGGGGCCAAGAGACCCAGTACTTC. It codes for CASSQGITSARGQETQYF.

V and J are TRBV7-9 and TRBJ2-7; no definite D call. Looked up from germline, CDR1 is SEHNR and CDR2 is FQNEAQ (reference sequence). With 2 bases removed from V and 6 bases from J, the gap between germline ends came to 17 bases. The CDR3 totals 15 residues. CDR3 nucleotides: TGTGCCAGCAGCTTATACAAAGGCCAACCCCTCGAGCAGTACTTC. Its protein is CASSLYKGQPLEQYF.

J is TRBJ2-5 and V is TRBV30; 9 bases map to TRBD1. Germline V gene lookup returns CDR1 GTSNPN and CDR2 SVGIG (reference sequence). This CDR3 has 13 amino acids. The trim removed 3 bases at V and 5 bases at J, leaving 4 bases unmatched. The CDR3 loop is CAWSGTGRETQYF. The CDR3 coding sequence is TGTGCCTGGAGCGGGACAGGGAGGGAGACCCAGTACTTC.

The J gene is TRBJ1-5, the V gene TRBV30, with D possibly TRBD1 on 5 matching bases. The CDR3 spans 15 residues. Germline V gene sequence: CDR1 GTSNPN, CDR2 SVGIG (reference sequence). Trimming took off 2 bases at V and 4 bases at J, with 15 bases between the two ends. The CDR3 sequence is CAWSTSGTGNQPQHF. CDR3 sequence (DNA): TGTGCCTGGAGTACGTCCGGGACGGGAAATCAGCCCCAGCATTTT.

This chain uses TRBV28 with TRBJ2-1; D possibly corresponds to TRBD2 (5 bases). Germline V gives CDR1 MDHEN, CDR2 SYDVKM. The CDR3 runs 14 residues. V gave up 6 bases and J gave up 0 bases, with 9 bases separating them. CDR3 sequence: CASRPGSSYNEQFF. DNA of the CDR3: TGTGCCAGCAGACCTGGGAGCTCCTACAATGAGCAGTTCTTC.

The V gene is TRBV29-1, the J gene TRBJ2-5; D is undetermined. CDR3 length: 12 amino acids. V was cut by 1 base and J by 2 bases, with 5 bases left in between. Per the germline V gene, CDR1 is SQVTM and CDR2 is ANQGSEA. CDR3 bases: TGCAGCGTTGAAGCGGGTCAAGAGACCCAGTACTTC. This codes for CSVEAGQETQYF.

This clone was observed a handful of times. Written as DNA, the CDR3 is TGCAGCGGGGGGCAGGGGGCGAACACTGAAGCTTTCTTT. As protein: CSGGQGANTEAFF. The chain carries TRBV29-1 and TRBJ1-1; 8 bases match TRBD1. J lost 1 base, V lost 7 bases, and 5 bases had no gene match. Per germline, CDR1 SQVTM and CDR2 ANQGSEA. This CDR3 is built from 13 residues. Together with reference TRBV29-1 and TRBJ1-1, the CDR3 gives the full variable domain: SAVISQKPSRDICQRGTSLTIQCQVDSQVTMMFWYRQQPGQSLTLIATANQGSEATYESGFVIDKFPISRPNLTFSTLTVSNMSPEDSSIYLCSGGQGANTEAFFGQGTRLTVV.

This rearrangement joins TRBV19 to TRBJ1-1, with 8 bases that match TRBD1. The CDR3 extends over 18 amino acids. Germline values: CDR1 LNHDA, CDR2 SQIVND (reference sequence). The ends lost 1 base at V and 2 bases at J; junction bases unmatched: 12. The CDR3 coding sequence is TGTGCCAGTAGTATAGGGCTACGGACAGGGATTTTTAACACTGAAGCTTTCTTT. Amino acids: CASSIGLRTGIFNTEAFF.

In its sample, this clone was seen a few times. The chain couples TRBV18 to TRBJ1-5; no reliable D call. The ends were cut back, 3 bases at V and 9 bases at J, with 15 bases in the middle. The length of the CDR3 is 14 residues. The germline gives CDR1 KGHSH, CDR2 LQKENI. CDR3 protein: CASSPTTGNRPQHF. For the CDR3, the DNA is TGTGCCAGCTCACCCACGACGGGCAACCGGCCCCAGCATTTT.

The V gene is TRBV11-2, the J gene TRBJ2-7, with 7 bases that match TRBD2. Germline values: CDR1 SGHAT, CDR2 FQNNGV. The CDR3 contains 14 residues. Trimming removed 4 bases from V and 5 bases from J; junction bases left unmatched: 8. In DNA, the CDR3 is TGTGCCAGCAGCTGGACTAGGGGATCGGACGAGCAGTACTTC. Its protein is CASSWTRGSDEQYF. The entire variable domain, with the rest obtained from reference TRBV11-2 and TRBJ2-7, is as follows: EAGVAQSPRYKIIEKRQSVAFWCNPISGHATLYWYQQILGQGPKLLIQFQNNGVVDDSQLPKDRFSAERLKGVDSTLKIQPAKLEDSAVYLCASSWTRGSDEQYFGPGTRLTVT.

The V and J genes are TRBV24-1 and TRBJ2-1, with no clear D. Germline loops: CDR1 KGHDR, CDR2 SFDVKD. There are 13 residues in the CDR3. V was cut by 2 bases and J by 5 bases, with 6 bases left in between. CDR3 nucleotides: TGTGCCACCAGTGATTGGAACAACAATGAGCAGTTCTTC. This encodes CATSDWNNNEQFF.

Of note for this clone: The junction shows a germline mismatch at one end, possibly a read error. Written as DNA, the CDR3 is TGTGCCAGCAGCTTAAATAGCGGGAGCAGAGATACGCAGTATTTT. Encoded protein: CASSLNSGSRDTQYF. The chain employs TRBV7-7 and TRBJ2-3; TRBD2 aligns across 9 bases. This CDR3 contains 15 residues. The germline CDR1 and CDR2 sequences are SSHAT and FNYEAQ (reference sequence).

The rearrangement joins TRBV6-5 to TRBJ2-7; D unclear. Between the trimmed V and J ends, which lost 4 bases and 2 bases, there was a span of 15 bases. The germline V gene encodes CDR1 MNHEY and CDR2 SVGAGI. The CDR3 covers 15 residues. The CDR3 DNA reads as TGTGCCAGCAGTTCCGACGGCAGTGAGACCTACGAGCAGTACTTC. It yields the protein CASSSDGSETYEQYF.

V gene TRBV19 combines with J gene TRBJ1-1; tentative D call: TRBD1 (5 bases). V lost 1 base, J lost 8 bases, and 20 bases lay in between. The CDR3 has 16 residues. The V gene's germline CDR1 is LNHDA and CDR2 SQIVND (reference sequence). The CDR3 DNA is TGTGCCAGTAGTATAGGCCCGGCCGGTGGGGCAGGAGAAGCTTTCTTT. It specifies CASSIGPAGGAGEAFF.

This clone was counted once. The chain uses TRBV6-4 and TRBJ2-1, with unresolved D. This CDR3 has 15 amino acids. CDR1 and CDR2 from the germline V gene are MRHNA and SNTAGT. V lost 0 bases to trimming and J lost 2 bases, with 8 bases between them. The CDR3 sequence: CASSDSDTAYNEQFF. In nucleotides, the CDR3 is TGTGCCAGCAGTGACTCGGATACCGCCTACAATGAGCAGTTCTTC.

The V gene is TRBV5-1, the J gene TRBJ2-6; tentatively, D is TRBD1 or TRBD2 (5 bases each). CDR3 size: 15 residues. Germline assignment: CDR1 SGHRS and CDR2 YFSETQ. V was clipped by 1 base and J by 4 bases, with 9 bases between them. The CDR3 nucleotides read TGCGCCAGCAGCTTGTGGGGACCGGGGGCCAACGTCCTGACTTTC. Its translation is CASSLWGPGANVLTF. Looking up the rest from reference TRBV5-1 and TRBJ2-6 gives the full variable domain: KAGVTQTPRYLIKTRGQQVTLSCSPISGHRSVSWYQQTPGQGLQFLFEYFSETQRNKGNFPGRFSGRQFSNSRSEMNVSTLELGDSALYLCASSLWGPGANVLTFGAGSRLTVL.

This chain links TRBV7-9 with TRBJ1-3; the match to TRBD1 covers 8 bases. The trim removed 3 bases at V and 4 bases at J, leaving 2 bases unmatched. Germline V gene lookup returns CDR1 SEHNR and CDR2 FQNEAQ (reference sequence). This CDR3 comprises 14 residues. The CDR3 nucleotides read TGTGCCAGCAGCTTGGACAGGGAGGGAAACACCATATATTTT. This translates into CASSLDREGNTIYF.

The CDR3 DNA follows: TGCGCCAGCAGCCAGGGGGGGCCGGGGACCACTGAAGCTTTCTTT. This encodes CASSQGGPGTTEAFF. J is TRBJ1-1 and V is TRBV5-1, with 7 bases fitting TRBD1. Germline-derived CDR1 and CDR2 are SGHRS and YFSETQ. V trimming: 4 bases; J trimming: 4 bases; junction bases outside the gene matches: 10. The CDR3 contains 15 residues. Variable domain in full (rest from reference TRBV5-1 and TRBJ1-1): KAGVTQTPRYLIKTRGQQVTLSCSPISGHRSVSWYQQTPGQGLQFLFEYFSETQRNKGNFPGRFSGRQFSNSRSEMNVSTLELGDSALYLCASSQGGPGTTEAFFGQGTRLTVV.

Notes on this clone: The sample carries other DNA sequences with the same CDR3. V and J are TRBV12-3 or TRBV12-4 and TRBJ1-2, with a tentative D call TRBD1 (6 bases). The CDR3 sequence is 13 residues long. V gave up 2 bases and J gave up 5 bases, with 9 bases separating them. The CDR3 sequence is CASSLRGGYGYTF. Written as DNA, the CDR3 is TGTGCCAGCAGTTTAAGGGGGGGGTATGGCTACACCTTC.

As concerns this clone: Other DNA sequences from this sample encode an identical CDR3 as well. The V call is TRBV7-2, the J call TRBJ2-3; 11 positions agree with TRBD2. This CDR3 contains 16 residues. V lost 4 bases to trimming and J lost 1 base; unmatched junction nucleotides: 4. Germline V gene data show CDR1 as SGHTA and CDR2 as FQGNSA. CDR3 sequence (DNA): TGTGCCAGCAGCTCAATAGCGGGGGGGGGCACAGATACGCAGTATTTT. Protein product: CASSSIAGGGTDTQYF.

The count of this clone is one. The chain uses TRBV3-1 (or the pseudogene TRBV3-2) and TRBJ2-4; D might be TRBD1 (8 bases). Trimming removed 4 bases from V and 5 bases from J, with 12 bases in between. The CDR3 is 14 amino acids. Germline V lookup: CDR1 LGHDT, CDR2 YNNKEL (reference sequence). CDR3 nucleotide sequence: TGTGCCAGCAGCCGAACAGGGGGGGAAAACATTCAGTACTTC. This translates into CASSRTGGENIQYF.

The chain has TRBV7-3 and TRBJ2-1, with TRBD1 identical over 8 bases. The CDR3 has 14 residues. CDR1 and CDR2 (germline): SGHTA, FQGTGA. J lost 1 base, V lost 8 bases, and 4 bases had no gene match. Here the CDR3 reads CASGGTGSYNEQFF. As DNA, the CDR3 is TGTGCCAGCGGTGGGACAGGTTCCTACAATGAGCAGTTCTTC. Together with reference TRBV7-3 and TRBJ2-1, the CDR3 gives the full variable domain: GAGVSQTPSNKVTEKGKYVELRCDPISGHTALYWYRQSLGQGPEFLIYFQGTGAADDSGLPNDRFFAVRPEGSVSTLKIQRTERGDSAVYLCASGGTGSYNEQFFGPGTRLTVL.

CDR3 sequence: CASSVGTVTEAFF. The CDR3 coding sequence is TGTGCCAGCAGCGTAGGGACGGTGACTGAAGCTTTCTTT. The chain combines TRBV11-2 with TRBJ1-1; possible D gene TRBD1, 5 bases. CDR1 and CDR2 (germline): SGHAT, FQNNGV. The CDR3 spans 13 residues. Trimming stripped 5 bases from V and 5 bases from J, with 12 bases between.

The chain is built from TRBV5-5 and TRBJ2-7; 11 bases are shared with TRBD2. CDR3 length: 15 amino acids. The germline V gene encodes CDR1 SGHKS and CDR2 YYEKEE (reference sequence). After removal of 4 bases from V and 4 bases from J, the junction contained 7 bases not matched to a gene. The CDR3 DNA is TGTGCCAGCAGCCTAGCCGGGACTAGCGGATACGAGCAGTACTTC. This gives the protein CASSLAGTSGYEQYF.

The chain couples TRBV28 to TRBJ1-4; D call uncertain. Between the trimmed V and J ends, which lost 5 bases and 0 bases, there was a span of 1 base. The CDR3 runs 12 residues. The germline gives CDR1 MDHEN, CDR2 SYDVKM. In nucleotides, the CDR3 is TGTGCCAGCAGTCCAACTAATGAAAAACTGTTTTTT. This sequence encodes CASSPTNEKLFF.

This chain joins TRBV10-2 and TRBJ1-5; no reliable D call. Between the trimmed V and J ends, which lost 4 bases and 5 bases, there was a span of 6 bases. CDR3 length: 12 amino acids. The V gene's germline CDR1 is WSHSY and CDR2 SAAADI. CDR3 bases: TGCGCCAGCAGTGCAGGAGATCAGCCCCAGCATTTT. Translated, it gives CASSAGDQPQHF.

The DNA of the CDR3 is TGTGCCAGCAGCCAAGAGGGACTGAACAATTCACCCCTCCACTTT. It specifies CASSQEGLNNSPLHF. The V and J genes are TRBV4-2 and TRBJ1-6; D perhaps matches TRBD1 (5 bases). This CDR3 has 15 residues. The V end lost 0 bases, the J end lost 7 bases, and 10 bases lay between the germline ends. In germline, CDR1 is LGHNA, CDR2 YNFKEQ.

This chain uses TRBV15 with TRBJ1-4; D unclear. Trimming took off 5 bases at V and 8 bases at J, with 9 bases between the two ends. The CDR3 length is 12 residues. CDR1 and CDR2 (germline): LNHNV, YYDKDF (reference sequence). CDR3 sequence: CATSSRPEKLFF. CDR3 nucleotide sequence: TGTGCCACCAGCTCAAGACCCGAAAAACTGTTTTTT.